The clone carrying this TCR beta chain was detected many times. Its antigen is undetermined. In the source study's methods: Using the CDR3 differences seen across clinicopathological groups, the authors built a distant-metastasis classifier for papillary thyroid cancer, which was meant to discriminate distant-metastatic patients. TCRdb re-clonotyped the PCR reads via MiXCR. The V and J calls here are based on TCRdb, not the publication. Of 30,000 or so clones in the sample, approximately 7.4% were seen once. The entry originates in a study of metastatic and nonmetastatic thyroid tumors. Study-wide background: Comparative analysis of repertoires was undertaken across blood and tumor or nodule tissue obtained from malignant and benign thyroid patients.

Trimming removed 4 bases from V and 7 bases from J, with 10 bases in between. Germline V gene lookup returns CDR1 MRHNA and CDR2 SNTAGT. This CDR3 comprises 12 residues. Every patient was untreated before thyroid surgery. Study-wide points: TCR beta diversity was reportedly significantly higher in malignant thyroid tumors than benign nodules, in blood and tumor.

The clonotype was recovered from a female donor with papillary thyroid cancer or a benign thyroid nodule (not recorded which). Some clones in this sample may be carry-over from other donors' samples. V and J are TRBV6-4 and TRBJ1-2; a possible D gene is TRBD1 (6 bases). The sample comprised blood. CDR3 nucleotides: TGTGCCAGCAGTGCAGGGGCGACTGGCTACACCTTC. This sequence encodes CASSAGATGYTF.